A selection of T cell receptor beta chains follows, all from one sample in a study of blood T cell repertoires in COVID-19. Using immunoSEQ multiplex PCR, the repertoire was profiled, and TCRdb retains in-frame clones only, with some absent. Of about 96,000 clones detected, about 81% appear once; the ten largest clones hold 15% to 20%. The specimen sequenced was peripheral blood. The source is a woman aged 55-69 years with acute or convalescent COVID-19. CDR3s include the opening cysteine and the closing phenylalanine or tryptophan. The order of the fields is clone size, J gene, V gene, D gene, CDR3 DNA, CDR3 protein. A D gene is named only where the DNA matches it firmly. Rows may omit the clone size; those that give it use once, few, many or a size class.

.	TRBJ1-2	TRBV2	.	TGTGCCAGCTCTGAGGCGGGAACGGGAGGCTACACCTTC	CASSEAGTGGYTF
.	TRBJ2-7	TRBV28	.	TGTGCCAGCACCCTTTCGAGGGAGCAGTACTTC	CASTLSREQYF
.	TRBJ2-7	TRBV7-8	TRBD1	TGTGCCAGCATCCCCGGGACAGGGGTTTCCTACGAGCAGTACTTC	CASIPGTGVSYEQYF
few	TRBJ1-2	TRBV19	.	TGTGCCAGTGACTCCTCAGGGTCTGGCTACACCTTC	CASDSSGSGYTF
.	TRBJ1-6	TRBV6-5	TRBD1	TGTGCCAGCCACAGGGGTCGTGGTTCACCCCTCCACTTT	CASHRGRGSPLHF
.	TRBJ1-1	TRBV28	.	TGTGCCAGCAGTTTGCGGGGAACGAACACTGAAGCTTTCTTT	CASSLRGTNTEAFF
.	TRBJ1-5	TRBV28	.	TGTGCCAGCAGGGGGTGGGGCAACAGAAGAGAGAGCAATCAGCCCCAGCATTTT	CASRGWGNRRESNQPQHF
.	TRBJ1-1	TRBV6-6	TRBD1	TGTGCCAGCAGTTCCGGGACAGGGGCTACTGAAGCTTTCTTT	CASSSGTGATEAFF
.	TRBJ1-1	TRBV15	.	TGTGCCACCAGCACCAGAGAGGACACTGAAGCTTTCTTT	CATSTREDTEAFF
.	TRBJ1-2	TRBV5-1	TRBD1	TGCGCCAGCAGCATTGGGACAGGGAATGGCTACACCTTC	CASSIGTGNGYTF
.	TRBJ2-7	TRBV28	TRBD1	TGTGCCAGCAGTTTAGGACAGGGGTCCTACGAGCAGTACTTC	CASSLGQGSYEQYF
.	TRBJ1-1	TRBV29-1	.	TGCAGCGTTGCCACCGGCGAAGGAGGCACTGAAGCTTTCTTT	CSVATGEGGTEAFF
.	TRBJ1-3	TRBV18	.	TGTGCCAGCACAAGTTTACCCCGGGAGAGTGGAAACACCATATATTTT	CASTSLPRESGNTIYF
.	TRBJ1-1	TRBV19	TRBD1	TGTGCCAGTAGACGGGGGACAGAACAGAACACTGAAGCTTTCTTT	CASRRGTEQNTEAFF
once	TRBJ1-1	TRBV6-2/TRBV6-3	TRBD1	TGTGCCAGCAGCAAGACAGGGGGCACTGAAGCTTTCTTT	CASSKTGGTEAFF
.	TRBJ2-5	TRBV10-1	.	TGCGCCAGCAGTGATGCTATGGAGCTGGAGACCCAGTACTTC	CASSDAMELETQYF
.	TRBJ2-6	TRBV5-4	.	TGTGCCAGCAGCTTGGCAGGGGCTGGGGCCAACGTCCTGACTTTC	CASSLAGAGANVLTF
.	TRBJ1-2	TRBV15	TRBD1	TGTGCCACCAGCCCCCGACGAGGGGGACAGGGGTCCTATGGCTACACCTTC	CATSPRRGGQGSYGYTF
.	TRBJ2-7	TRBV7-2	.	TGTGCCAGCAGCTTAGGGCGACAGTCCTACGAGCAGTACTTC	CASSLGRQSYEQYF
.	TRBJ1-1	TRBV29-1	.	TGCAGCGTTGTGCCAGCGACGGACACTGAAGCTTTCTTT	CSVVPATDTEAFF
.	TRBJ1-2	TRBV12-5	.	TGTGCTAGTGGTTTGAGGGGCAACTATGGCTACACCTTC	CASGLRGNYGYTF
.	TRBJ2-7	TRBV28	.	TGTGCCAGCAGACATCAGGGGTACGAGCAGTACTTC	CASRHQGYEQYF
.	TRBJ1-1	TRBV5-1	TRBD1	TGCGCCAGCAGCTTTGGACAGGGAAACACTGAAGCTTTCTTT	CASSFGQGNTEAFF
.	TRBJ2-1	TRBV6-5	TRBD2	TGTGCCAGCAGTAGCGGGGGAGGCTACAATGAGCAGTTCTTC	CASSSGGGYNEQFF
few	TRBJ2-3	TRBV7-2	TRBD2	TGTGCCAGCAGCTTATCGGCTAGCGGGGCTTCAGATACGCAGTATTTT	CASSLSASGASDTQYF
.	TRBJ1-2	TRBV28	.	TGTGCCAGCAAACTAGCCGGTCGGCTGGACTATGGCTACACCTTC	CASKLAGRLDYGYTF
few	TRBJ1-1	TRBV5-1	.	TGCGCCAGCAGGTTAGTAGGGAGCACTGAAGCTTTCTTT	CASRLVGSTEAFF
.	TRBJ2-7	TRBV7-8	.	TGTGCCAGCAGCCTGTTTCGGGGAAGCACGTACGAGCAGTACTTC	CASSLFRGSTYEQYF
.	TRBJ1-1	TRBV29-1	.	TGCGCCGGGGGAGCCAACCAATTCAAGCTTTTCTTT	CAGGANQFKLFF
.	TRBJ1-1	TRBV2	TRBD1	TGTGCCAGCGAAACAGGGGGCACTGAAGCTTTCTTT	CASETGGTEAFF
.	TRBJ2-1	TRBV12-3/TRBV12-4	TRBD1	TGTGCCAGCAACCCCAGACAGGGTCGGCAGTTCTTC	CASNPRQGRQFF
once	TRBJ1-5	TRBV5-1	TRBD1	TGCGCCAGCAGCCTTACAGGGGGCGGTCAGCCCCAGCATTTT	CASSLTGGGQPQHF
.	TRBJ2-3	TRBV3-1/TRBV3-2	TRBD2	TGTGCCAGCAGCCAGGCGGGGGGGCGGGGCACGCAGTATTTT	CASSQAGGRGTQYF
.	TRBJ1-1	TRBV23-1	.	TGCGCCAGCAGACCGACAGGAACAGTAGAAGCTTTCTTT	CASRPTGTVEAFF
.	TRBJ1-2	TRBV11-2	.	TGTGCCAGCAGCTTATTGGGCAGGGACTATGGCTACACCTTC	CASSLLGRDYGYTF
.	TRBJ1-1	TRBV2	.	TGTGCCAGCAGGGGGCAGGGGAACACTGAAGCTTTCTTT	CASRGQGNTEAFF
.	TRBJ2-7	TRBV5-1	.	TGCGCCAGCAGCTGGGAACTAGGAGGCTACGAGCAGTACTTC	CASSWELGGYEQYF
.	TRBJ2-1	TRBV10-3	TRBD2	TGTGCCATCAGCAAGGGGCCCGGGACTAGCGGGGGGGTAAATGAGCAGTTCTTC	CAISKGPGTSGGVNEQFF
.	TRBJ2-5	TRBV2	.	TGTGCCAGCAGCCCCCGGGTAGCGGGGACAGGGGAGACCCAGTACTTC	CASSPRVAGTGETQYF